This T cell receptor (beta chain) was captured by sequencing in a study of T cell responses to AZD1222 COVID-19 vaccine. Whole-study findings and limits: Spike regions recognized by vaccine-associated CD4 TCRs spanned the protein, led by 160-218 and 743-854.

Pooled together were second doses at about 4 or about 12 weeks. From germline, CDR1 is GTSNPN and CDR2 SVGIG (reference sequence). This CDR3 has 12 residues. The V segment lost 1 base and the J segment 12 bases; nucleotides outside the gene matches: 3. Note on this clone: Its antigen is unidentified.

The repertoire was sequenced with immunoSEQ multiplex PCR; TCRdb's copy has only in-frame clones and lacks some. The sample lists about 180,000 clones, about 90% seen once, with roughly 10% in the top ten. The clonotype was recovered from an adult who received the AZD1222 COVID-19 vaccine. V is TRBV30 and J is TRBJ1-6, with TRBD1 matching over 7 bases. The sample was peripheral blood, taken 28 days after the second AZD1222 dose. Written as DNA, the CDR3 is TGTGCCTGGAGTGGACAGGGCATACCCCTCCACTTT. This translates into CAWSGQGIPLHF.